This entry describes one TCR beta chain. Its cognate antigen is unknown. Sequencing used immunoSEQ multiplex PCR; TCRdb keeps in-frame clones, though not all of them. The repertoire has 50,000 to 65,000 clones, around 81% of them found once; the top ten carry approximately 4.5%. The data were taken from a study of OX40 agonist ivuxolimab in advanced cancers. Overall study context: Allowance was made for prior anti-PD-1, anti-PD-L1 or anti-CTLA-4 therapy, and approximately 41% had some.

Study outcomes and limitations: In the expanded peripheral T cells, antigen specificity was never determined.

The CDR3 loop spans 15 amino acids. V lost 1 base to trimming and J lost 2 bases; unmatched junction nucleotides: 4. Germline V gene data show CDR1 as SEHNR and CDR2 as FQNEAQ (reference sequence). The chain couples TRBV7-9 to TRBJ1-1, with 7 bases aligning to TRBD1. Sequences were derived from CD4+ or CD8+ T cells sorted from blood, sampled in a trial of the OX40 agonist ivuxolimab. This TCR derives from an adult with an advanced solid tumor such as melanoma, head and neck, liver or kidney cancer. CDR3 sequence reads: CASSLDRGPNTEAFF. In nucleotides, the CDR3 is TGTGCCAGCAGCTTAGACAGGGGTCCCAACACTGAAGCTTTCTTT.